Listed here are 12 T cell receptor beta chains from one sample, sequenced in a study of HIV-infected patients and healthy controls. Whole blood was used without fractionation, so all unsorted peripheral T cells were included. cDNA was made from about 500 ng RNA using alpha and beta constant primers. Alpha and beta chain libraries were made separately by chain-specific third strand synthesis with multiplexing indices. TCRdb re-analysed the 5' RACE reads in MiXCR, keeping a single row per CDR3 protein. Among approximately 11,000 distinct CDR3 sequences listed, less than 10% were seen once. The sample was blood, taken before antiretroviral therapy. These receptor sequences come from an adult with HIV infection. The donor label of this sample is uncertain.

Ten or more counts support this clonotype. CDR3 sequence reads: CASSLRAQGYRTVTGELFF. Here the CDR3 DNA reads TGTGCCAGCAGCTTAAGGGCCCAGGGCTATCGGACGGTCACCGGGGAGCTGTTTTTT. The chain uses TRBV7-2 and TRBJ2-2; tentative D call: TRBD1 (5 bases). The CDR3 is made up of 19 amino acids. V shed 2 bases and J shed 4 bases, with 23 bases lying between them. CDR1 is SGHTA, CDR2 FQGNSA, per germline.

This clonotype was seen a handful of times. The chain recombines TRBV24-1 with TRBJ2-2; D might be TRBD2 (5 bases). In germline, CDR1 is KGHDR, CDR2 SFDVKD. The length of the CDR3 is 14 residues. Between the trimmed V and J ends, which lost 10 bases and 1 base, there was a span of 12 bases. Here the CDR3 reads CATTEAGNTGELFF. For the CDR3, the DNA is TGTGCCACAACAGAGGCGGGGAACACCGGGGAGCTGTTTTTT.

V and J are TRBV10-1 and TRBJ2-5; 8 bases agree with TRBD2. Germline CDR1 WNHNN, CDR2 SYGVQD (reference sequence). The CDR3 spans 16 residues. Trimming cost V 3 bases and J 2 bases; bases outside gene matches: 8. In nucleotides, the CDR3 is TGCGCCAGCAGTGATGAATTCGGGACTAGTCAAGAGACCCAGTACTTC. This translates into CASSDEFGTSQETQYF.

This clonotype was picked up many times. J is TRBJ1-6 and V is TRBV19, with 12 bases matching TRBD1. The CDR3 has 17 amino acids. V dropped 3 bases and J dropped 10; count of bases not matched to a gene: 10. In germline, CDR1 is LNHDA, CDR2 SQIVND (reference sequence). CDR3 DNA: TGTGCCAGTAGTATCGCTGGGACAGGGGGCGCAGGCTCACCCCTCCACTTT. Protein: CASSIAGTGGAGSPLHF. Variable domain in full (rest from reference TRBV19 and TRBJ1-6): DGGITQSPKYLFRKEGQNVTLSCEQNLNHDAMYWYRQDPGQGLRLIYYSQIVNDFQKGDIAEGYSVSREKKESFPLTVTSAQKNPTAFYLCASSIAGTGGAGSPLHFGNGTRLTVT.

This clonotype was found many times. This sequence joins TRBV12-3 or TRBV12-4 and TRBJ1-6; D gene uncertain. The CDR3 spans 15 residues. Trimming took off 3 bases at V and 0 bases at J, with 6 bases between the two ends. CDR3 nucleotides: TGTGCCAGCAGTTTGACGAGCTCCTATAATTCACCCCTCCACTTT. Its translation: CASSLTSSYNSPLHF.

This clonotype was counted ten times or more. V is TRBV3-1 and J is TRBJ2-7, with 10 bases identical to TRBD2. Germline CDR1 is LGHDT and CDR2 is YNNKEL (reference sequence). The length of the CDR3 is 15 residues. V shed 4 bases and J 4 bases; nucleotides not matched to a gene: 7. CDR3 protein: CASSPSSGGAYEQYF. The CDR3 DNA reads TGTGCCAGCAGCCCCTCAAGCGGGGGGGCTTACGAGCAGTACTTC.

By share of the sample, this clonotype is medium-sized (0.01 to 0.1%). The chain couples TRBV5-1 to TRBJ1-1, with D possibly being TRBD1 (5 bases). The CDR3 extends over 15 amino acids. Germline V CDR1 and CDR2: SGHRS, YFSETQ. Trimming stripped 5 bases from V and 6 bases from J, with 20 bases between. The chain's CDR3 is CASRTGELEGAEAFF. In nucleotides, the CDR3 is TGCGCCAGCAGAACGGGGGAACTAGAAGGGGCTGAAGCTTTCTTT.

At least ten counts were recorded for this clonotype. V gene TRBV9 combines with J gene TRBJ2-2, with D perhaps TRBD2 (5 bases). V was trimmed by 0 bases and J by 0 bases, leaving 9 bases between them. Germline-derived CDR1 and CDR2 are SGDLS and YYNGEE. The CDR3 contains 16 residues. The CDR3 loop reads CASSVDGRPNTGELFF. The CDR3 nucleotides read TGTGCCAGCAGCGTAGATGGGAGACCGAACACCGGGGAGCTGTTTTTT.

The V and J genes are TRBV10-3 and TRBJ1-2; D is perhaps TRBD1 (5 bases). Per the germline V gene, CDR1 is ENHRY and CDR2 is SYGVKD. This CDR3 has 14 residues. The germline V and J ends were trimmed by 7 bases and 4 bases, with 16 bases remaining between them. CDR3 residues: CAITPVGGPYGYTF. The DNA for the CDR3 is TGTGCCATCACTCCGGTGGGGGGTCCCTATGGCTACACCTTC.

The rearrangement uses TRBV7-9 and TRBJ2-1; 9 bases are a match to TRBD2. CDR1 is SEHNR, CDR2 FQNEAQ, per germline (reference sequence). J gave up 9 bases and V 7 bases, and 13 bases lay outside the gene matches. The CDR3 contains 15 residues. As DNA, the CDR3 is TGTGCCAGCACTTATTTAGCGGGAGTGTCTGGTGAGCAGTTCTTC. This gives the protein CASTYLAGVSGEQFF.

The rearrangement joins TRBV15 to TRBJ1-2; 11 bases map to TRBD1. The V and J ends lost 4 bases and 4 bases, in that order; junction bases with no gene match: 8. The germline gives CDR1 LNHNV, CDR2 YYDKDF (reference sequence). The CDR3 extends over 16 amino acids. The chain's CDR3 is CATSTTGTGGFYGYTF. The CDR3 region has the DNA TGTGCCACCAGCACCACCGGGACAGGGGGTTTCTATGGCTACACCTTC.

At least ten counts were recorded for this clonotype. The CDR3 DNA follows: TGCAGCGTTGAAGGGGGGGCCCCGAGAAATGAGCAGTTCTTC. This encodes CSVEGGAPRNEQFF. This chain uses TRBV29-1 with TRBJ2-1; D may be TRBD1 or TRBD2 (6 bases each). The CDR3 extends over 14 amino acids. Trimming shortened V by 1 base and J by 7 bases, and 14 bases separated the two germline ends. Germline loops: CDR1 SQVTM, CDR2 ANQGSEA.